The T cell receptor beta chain under discussion was sequenced for a study of blood T cell repertoires in COVID-19. In the study overall: Acute and convalescent COVID-19 specimens originated in the United States, Italy and Spain. T cells, B-cell-depleted T cells, or PBMCs supplied cDNA or gDNA.

Germline lookup yields CDR1 SEHNR and CDR2 FQNEAQ (reference sequence). The CDR3 runs 16 residues. With V trimmed by 4 bases and J by 3 bases, 7 bases remained unmatched. Enrollment of patients from Seattle took place during active infection, with longitudinal follow-up. Study processing details: Estimated nucleated cell counts came from reference gene primer amplification. Produced via immunoSEQ multiplex PCR; TCRdb's table is partial and in-frame only. V and J calls and clone size are copied from that table; D and trimming were computed from the DNA. The repertoire holds tens of thousands of clones, with approximately 77% as singletons.

The receptor was isolated from a woman aged 65 to 85 with COVID-19, enrolled during active disease. Sequencing was performed on peripheral blood. The chain employs TRBV7-9 and TRBJ2-5; 11 nucleotides agree with TRBD2. DNA for the CDR3: TGTGCCAGCAGCTCCATGCTGGGACTAGCGGAAGAGACCCAGTACTTC. Encoded protein: CASSSMLGLAEETQYF. Combining the CDR3 with reference TRBV7-9 and TRBJ2-5 gives the whole variable domain DTGVSQNPRHKITKRGQNVTFRCDPISEHNRLYWYRQTLGQGPEFLTYFQNEAQLEKSRLLSDRFSAERPKGSFSTLEIQRTEQGDSAMYLCASSSMLGLAEETQYFGPGTRLLVL.